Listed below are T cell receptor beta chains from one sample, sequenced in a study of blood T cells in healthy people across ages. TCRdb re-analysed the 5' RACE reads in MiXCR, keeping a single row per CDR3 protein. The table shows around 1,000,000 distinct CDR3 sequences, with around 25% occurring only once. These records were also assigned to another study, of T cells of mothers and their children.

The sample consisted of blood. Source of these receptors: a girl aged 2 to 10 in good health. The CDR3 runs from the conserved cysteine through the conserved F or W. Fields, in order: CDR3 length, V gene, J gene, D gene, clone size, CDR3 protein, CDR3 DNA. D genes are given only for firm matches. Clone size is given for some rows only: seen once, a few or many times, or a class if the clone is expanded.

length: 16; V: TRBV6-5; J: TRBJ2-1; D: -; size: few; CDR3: CASSYSWTFSYNEQFF; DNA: TGTGCCAGCAGTTACTCGTGGACATTCTCCTACAATGAGCAGTTCTTC
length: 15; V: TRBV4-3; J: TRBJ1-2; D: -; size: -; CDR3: CASSQGEQASYGYTF; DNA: TGCGCCAGCAGCCAAGGAGAGCAAGCCTCCTATGGCTACACCTTC
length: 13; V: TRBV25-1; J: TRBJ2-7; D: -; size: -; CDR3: CASSEGDGYEQYF; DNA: TGTGCCAGCAGTGAAGGGGACGGCTACGAGCAGTACTTC
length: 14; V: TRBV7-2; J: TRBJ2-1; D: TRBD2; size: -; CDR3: CASTHLTSGDEQFF; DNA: TGTGCCAGCACCCATTTGACTAGCGGGGATGAGCAGTTCTTC
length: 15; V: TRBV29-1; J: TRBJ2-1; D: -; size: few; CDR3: CSVLDPARPTNEQFF; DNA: TGCAGCGTTTTAGACCCGGCCAGGCCCACCAATGAGCAGTTCTTC
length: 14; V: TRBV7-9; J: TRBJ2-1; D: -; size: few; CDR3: CASSPAGAKVEQFF; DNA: TGTGCCAGCAGCCCTGCGGGGGCGAAGGTTGAGCAGTTCTTC
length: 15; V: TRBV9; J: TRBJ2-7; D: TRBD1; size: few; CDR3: CASSSKGAATYEQYF; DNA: TGTGCCAGCAGTTCCAAGGGGGCAGCAACCTACGAGCAGTACTTC
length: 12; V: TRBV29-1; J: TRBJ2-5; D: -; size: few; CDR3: CSGARVQETQYF; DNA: TGCAGCGGAGCCCGAGTACAAGAGACCCAGTACTTC
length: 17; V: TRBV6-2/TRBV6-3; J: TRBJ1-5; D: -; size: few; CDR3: CASSSLEVRREDQPQHF; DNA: TGTGCCAGCAGTTCCTTAGAGGTCCGAAGGGAAGATCAGCCCCAGCATTTT
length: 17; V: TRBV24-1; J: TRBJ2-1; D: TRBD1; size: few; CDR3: CATSNGGQGALVDEQFF; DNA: TGTGCCACCAGTAATGGGGGACAGGGGGCTCTAGTTGATGAGCAGTTCTTC
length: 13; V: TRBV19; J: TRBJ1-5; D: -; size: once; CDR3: CASSIDSEQPQHF; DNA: TGTGCCAGTAGTATAGATAGTGAACAGCCCCAGCATTTT
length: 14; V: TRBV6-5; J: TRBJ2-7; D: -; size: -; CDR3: CASSPPGASYEQHF; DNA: TGTGCCAGCAGTCCGCCCGGGGCCTCCTACGAGCAGCACTTC
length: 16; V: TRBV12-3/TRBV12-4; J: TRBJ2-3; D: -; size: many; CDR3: CASSFKLSRSTDTQYF; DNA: TGTGCCAGCAGTTTTAAGTTATCCCGTAGCACAGATACGCAGTATTTT
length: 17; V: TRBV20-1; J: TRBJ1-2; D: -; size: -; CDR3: CSARDPPRLGSGVGYTF; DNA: TGCAGTGCTAGAGACCCCCCACGGCTCGGATCGGGGGTTGGCTACACCTTC